This T cell receptor (beta chain) was recovered during a study of cytomegalovirus exposure and HLA in healthy donors (dated by TCRdb to the late 2010s). Context from the whole study: An earlier analysis of some 600 of the donors reported 276 Gb of sequence data and 90 million to 120 million unique TCR beta sequences obtained from 150 million to 200 million T cells. On average, around 230,000 unique TCR beta nucleotide sequences were sequenced per donor among about 400 genotyped donors of the cohort, with roughly 20% of those sequences being non-productive. Alongside the repertoire data, information on donor age, sex, ethnicity and CMV serostatus was compiled. To decide whether each TCR beta V gene segment behaved as functional or pseudogenic, an earlier analysis of some 600 of the donors relied on high-throughput TCR beta sequencing. The study aimed to test whether signatures of past pathogen exposure could be identified by cataloging public T cell receptors. A few DR-DQ haplotypes were treated as single units for association and clustering because of strong linkage in the cohort. In addition to the first cohort of 666 subjects, a separate validation cohort of under 150 different subjects was used. Of the 398 genotyped donors, 81% fell in the genetic ancestry cluster associated with self-reported Caucasian donors. An early release covering approximately 600 HLA-typed donors comprised about 300 gigabases of sequencing data and 85 million or so unique TCR sequences. Rather than using new phenotypic data, the later analysis identified candidate immune exposures from TCR beta sequences and from how often those sequences occurred across donors. The number of donors typed differed by locus, with 629-630 for A, B, C, DRB1 and DQB1, more than 500 for DQA1, over 600 for DPA1, and some 440 for DPB1. HLA typing covered class I and class II loci at four-digit resolution. Every discovery cohort repertoire had been produced on one sequencing platform. The study combined high-throughput TCR immunosequencing, statistical association of individual TCRs with disease status, and machine learning to predict cytomegalovirus infection status. A later analysis re-examined previously published TCR beta repertoires from just over 650 donors and added high-resolution HLA genotyping to investigate patterns of TCR occurrence. The study profiled the T cell repertoires of around 700 subjects by immunosequencing and related them to cytomegalovirus serostatus. A later genetic analysis took genome-wide SNP genotypes for about three fifths of the roughly 670 donors and used that subset as a discovery cohort. Broader findings and caveats from the paper: Only TCR beta chains were sequenced in this cohort, and the absence of alpha or paired-chain data limited detectable features. A later analysis associated 15,000 or so TCR beta sequences with specific HLA alleles at a false discovery rate of 0.05. Correlated functional status among segregating V segments might reflect linkage disequilibrium, but an unknown experimental factor could not be ruled out. Strong co-occurrence of HLA alleles, especially DR and DQ, made assigning TCR associations to individual alleles difficult. Most TCR sequences were seen in very few donors, while some public TCRs were found in many individuals. In a later genetic analysis, fewer N-insertions in productive TCRs were reported among donors in an Asian-associated ancestry cluster than the roughly 700-donor mean. Because HLA typing was missing for some donors at each locus, association tests included only the typed subset. In both the original and validation cohorts, the classifier was reported to diagnose cytomegalovirus status with high specificity and sensitivity. According to a later analysis, parvovirus B19, influenza, CMV and Epstein-Barr virus appeared linked to several top co-occurrence clusters. A cluster of highly shared sequence variants was judged likely to be a technical artifact of the sequencing pipeline. The presence/absence analyses assumed that sequencing depth was roughly uniform across donors, and that assumption may not be true. The only immune exposure information available for the cohort was CMV serostatus. In a later analysis, HLA-associated TCR beta chains were found to be more clonally expanded and to have lower generation probabilities than equally common non-associated chains. Most CMV-associated TCR beta chains appeared to be HLA-restricted in a later analysis, and the HLA associations seemed to be driven largely by CMV exposure. An association between a missense DCLRE1C variant and V-gene and J-gene trimming of TCR beta chains was found in a later genetic analysis and replicated in an independent cohort. Because counts were too low, some 17 rarely observed V segments, including chromosome 9 orphons, were excluded from the earlier analysis of a few hundred of the donors. In an earlier analysis of fewer than 700 of the donors, most TCR beta V segments appeared in productive rearrangements about 90% or about 30% of the time, broadly matching IMGT annotations. The authors suggested that the approach could potentially be generalized to other disease states and immunological phenotypes. A further reported finding was that TCR beta sequences accurately predicted the HLA-A and HLA-B alleles for most subjects in the first cohort. Because the 87-base-pair reads could not distinguish some IMGT-functional V segments, including TRBV6-2 and TRBV6-3, those segments were excluded. Three of the identified cytomegalovirus-associated TCR beta chains were confirmed in vitro to be specific for cytomegalovirus antigens. In the study, some 160 TCR beta chains were listed as associated with cytomegalovirus. A later analysis found that TCR association rates varied across HLA loci, with DRB1 alleles showing the most associated TCRs and HLA-C alleles the fewest.

Reading from cysteine to phenylalanine, the CDR3 counts 13 amino acids. Just CDR3 DNA is preserved here, 39 bases in frame from base 1. Sequences SGDLS (CDR1) and YYNGEE (CDR2) are obtained from the germline V gene. The trim is 6 bases for V and 2 bases for J, with a gap of 8 bases between the germline ends. This clone has more than one count but fewer than ten. The clone's antigen remains unknown. Base qualities were left out, and no much larger clone turns up one base away. The cohort consisted of some 730 healthy bone marrow donors. At the time of sampling, every cohort member was nominally healthy, though immune exposures that went unrecorded were likely present. The donor was CMV seronegative and belonged to the group of over 350 seronegative cohort members. Every donor gave a peripheral blood sample, and the peripheral blood mononuclear cells from that sample were used for TCR beta sequencing. Genomic DNA extraction from the blood cell samples was performed with the Qiagen DNeasy Blood Extraction Kit.

The method behind the library was the immunoSEQ multiplex PCR assay. The multiplex PCR relied on a mix of 60 forward primers for TCR Vbeta segments and 13 reverse primers for TCR Jbeta segments. A multiplex PCR assay on genomic DNA amplified the CDR3 region of rearranged TCR beta genes. On the Illumina HiSeq System, the amplified TCR beta libraries were sequenced as 87-base-pair reads. The published analysis was carried out like this. A later analysis counted 75 million to 100 million unique TCR beta chains across the 640 or so repertoires, and 10 million to 11 million of these chains were shared by at least two donors. To remove PCR and sequencing errors, raw reads were error-corrected and collapsed into unique sequences using a nearest-neighbor algorithm that merged closely related sequences. To assign V, D and J gene segments, CDR3 sequences were aligned to IMGT reference sequences. For a sequence to be retained, a match of at least six nucleotides to both a V gene segment and a J gene segment was required. Rearrangements were called productive when the CDR3 lacked stop codons and stayed in frame with V and J; all others were non-productive. CDR3 was defined according to IMGT convention as the region running from the second conserved V-encoded cysteine to the conserved J-encoded phenylalanine. In an earlier analysis of approximately 500 of the donors, sequences lacking an unambiguous match to a single V gene segment were excluded. An earlier analysis of roughly 590 of the donors called V segments functional above 56.7% productive rearrangements and segregating when the between-donor standard deviation exceeded 5%. A statistical classification framework was built to diagnose cytomegalovirus status from the catalog of TCR beta chain sequences. In a later analysis, V and J genes were assigned by comparing TCR nucleotide sequences against IMGT/GENE-DB human TR gene sequences. The TCRdist pipeline was used in a later analysis to assign CDR3 sequences and most-parsimonious VDJ recombination scenarios. In a later analysis, each TCR beta chain was defined by its CDR3 amino acid sequence together with its V-gene family, and reads without a unique V-gene family were excluded. To address suspected cross-contamination and a sequencing artifact, a later analysis removed a few hundred highly shared, low-generation-probability nucleotide sequences. In a later analysis, a clonal expansion index for each public chain was calculated from normalized within-repertoire ranks of inferred template counts. A later analysis computed generation probabilities with a VDJ recombination model fitted to out-of-frame rearrangements, and checked the results against IGoR. Hypergeometric tests were used in a later analysis to score TCR-TCR, TCR-HLA and TCR-CMV co-occurrence, with a repertoire-size bias correction applied to the TCR pairs. In a later analysis, false discovery rates were estimated by permuting HLA or CMV assignments 20 times. In a later analysis, co-occurring TCRs were grouped using DBSCAN, and TCRdist sequence similarity was added for clustering within HLA-allele-positive subsets. Repertoires with fewer than 30,000 or more than 120,000 public chains were left out of co-occurrence clustering, as were a handful of repertoires with anomalous nucleotide sharing. In its TCRdb copy, this immuneACCESS table keeps in-frame sequences only and misses some clones. Where compared with another copy, unresolved V genes explain less than half of these, and the others have no known cause. From that table come the V and J calls and clone size; the DNA was used to work out D and trimming. In all, the sample holds over 150,000 clones, and 68% of those were seen once. The top ten constitute 1.4% to 1.5% of the sample.

The sequence joins TRBV9 to TRBJ1-4, with no reliable assignment of the D segment. The sequenced material came from PBMCs. The source is a man aged 45-65 years in good health and CMV-seronegative. The CDR3 region has the sequence CASNRGTNEKLFF. The nucleotide sequence reads as follows: TGTGCCAGCAACCGGGGTACTAATGAAAAACTGTTTTTT.